Presented here are 2 T cell receptor beta chains from one specimen sequenced in a study of cytomegalovirus exposure and HLA in healthy donors (dated 2017 in TCRdb). The library relied on the immunoSEQ multiplex PCR assay. For the multiplex PCR, a mixture combining 60 forward primers for TCR Vbeta segments and 13 reverse primers for TCR Jbeta segments was used. This is the immuneACCESS table as TCRdb keeps it, with only in-frame sequences that have V and J called. A part of the clones is gone; compared with another copy, unresolved V genes explain less than half, and the rest is unexplained. The sample table shows about 170,000 clones, and over 70% are seen once. The ten largest clones add up to under 3% of the sample. Sequenced input: PBMCs. All receptors come from a woman in her forties or fifties in good health and CMV-seropositive.

Written as DNA, the CDR3 is TGTGCCAGCAGCGTAGTCCCAGGGGCTGGAAACACCATATATTTT. The encoded protein is CASSVVPGAGNTIYF. This chain connects TRBV9 to TRBJ1-3; tentatively, D is TRBD1 (6 bases). The CDR3 consists of 15 residues. V was clipped by 0 bases and J by 2 bases, with 9 bases between them. CDR1 and CDR2 from the germline V gene are SGDLS and YYNGEE.

V is TRBV2 and J is TRBJ1-2; 8 bases line up with TRBD1. This CDR3 comprises 12 residues. The germline V gene encodes CDR1 SNHLY and CDR2 FYNNEI. The J segment lost 8 bases and the V segment lost 6 bases, leaving 5 bases of the junction unmatched. The DNA of the CDR3 is TGTGCCAGCAGGGGACAGGTGGGCGGCTACACCTTC. Protein product: CASRGQVGGYTF.